Listed here are 9 T cell receptor beta chains from one sample, sequenced in a study of control samples from healthy donors and cancer patients. Data came from immunoSEQ multiplex PCR; TCRdb stores just in-frame clones and leaves some out. There are about 230,000 clones in the sample; roughly 82% occur only once, and 13% lies in the top ten. The specimen sequenced was PBMCs. These TCRs come from an older woman with lung cancer.

This clone came up many times. In nucleotides, the CDR3 is TGTGCCAGCAGCCGCAAGAGTCCTAGACTAGCGGGAGATTACGAGCAGTACTTC. Translation: CASSRKSPRLAGDYEQYF. The J gene is TRBJ2-7, the V gene TRBV3-1 (or the pseudogene TRBV3-2); 12 bases fit TRBD2. With V trimmed by 4 bases and J by 4 bases, 14 bases remained unmatched. The CDR3 runs to 18 residues. In germline, CDR1 is LGHDT, CDR2 YNNKEL (reference sequence).

This clone came up a few times. This chain links TRBV27 with TRBJ2-5; TRBD2 might be the D (6 bases). V was shortened by 2 bases and J by 2 bases, with 15 bases between the two germline ends. The CDR3 totals 16 residues. Per germline, CDR1 MNHEY and CDR2 SMNVEV (reference sequence). CDR3 loop: CASSLDGRGLQETQYF. The CDR3 DNA sequence: TGTGCCAGCAGTTTAGATGGTAGGGGACTGCAAGAGACCCAGTACTTC.

This chain uses TRBV4-1 with TRBJ1-6, with D possibly matching TRBD1 (5 bases). The CDR3 is 16 amino acids. Germline values: CDR1 MGHRA, CDR2 YSYEKL. V shed 0 bases and J shed 6 bases, with 12 bases lying between them. In nucleotides, the CDR3 is TGCGCCAGCAGCCAAGAAGGAGGAGGGGTTAATTCACCCCTCCACTTT. Translation gives CASSQEGGGVNSPLHF.

This clone was seen a single time. V usage is TRBV5-1 and J usage is TRBJ2-7, with 7 bases lining up with TRBD1. V was pared by 4 bases and J by 1 base, with 5 bases of the junction left unmatched. The CDR3 consists of 14 residues. The V gene's germline CDR1 is SGHRS and CDR2 YFSETQ. CDR3 nucleotides: TGCGCCAGCAGCGCAACAGGGGCTTCCTACGAGCAGTACTTC. It specifies CASSATGASYEQYF.

Notes on this clone: Within the sample, other DNA sequences also encode this same CDR3. The chain employs TRBV20-1 and TRBJ1-2; TRBD1 matches 7 bases. The V gene's germline CDR1 is DFQATT and CDR2 SNEGSKA (reference sequence). The CDR3 runs 11 residues. V gave up 5 bases and J gave up 8 bases; unmatched junction bases: 5. The DNA of the CDR3 is TGCAGTGCTGCTAACAGGGGCGGCTACACCTTC. Translation gives CSAANRGGYTF.

This clone was found once. J is TRBJ1-3 and V is TRBV3-1 (or the pseudogene TRBV3-2); TRBD1 might be the D (6 bases). The V end lost 4 bases, the J end lost 2 bases, and 12 bases lay between the germline ends. Germline CDR1 LGHDT, CDR2 YNNKEL (reference sequence). The CDR3 is 15 residues long. CDR3 region: CASSPTGIAGNTIYF. As DNA, the CDR3 is TGTGCCAGCAGCCCTACAGGGATAGCTGGAAACACCATATATTTT.

This clone was seen once. This chain joins TRBV5-4 and TRBJ1-6; tentative D call: TRBD1 (5 bases). V was cut by 4 bases and J by 7 bases, with 12 bases left in between. CDR1 is SGHNT and CDR2 is YYREEE in the germline V gene (reference sequence). The CDR3 contains 14 residues. This chain's CDR3 is CASSKPGNNSPLHF. The DNA for the CDR3 is TGTGCCAGCAGCAAGCCAGGGAACAATTCACCCCTCCACTTT.

This clone came up once. The V and J genes are TRBV5-8 and TRBJ1-1, with 7 nucleotides matching TRBD1. Germline assignment: CDR1 SGHTS and CDR2 YDEGEE. The CDR3 loop spans 16 amino acids. V dropped 0 bases and J dropped 1; count of bases not matched to a gene: 6. CDR3: CASSLAPDRANTEAFF. The CDR3 DNA reads TGTGCCAGCAGCTTGGCCCCCGACAGGGCGAACACTGAAGCTTTCTTT.

The chain uses TRBV27 and TRBJ1-1, with TRBD1 as a possible D gene (6 bases). The CDR3 is 13 residues long. Looked up from germline, CDR1 is MNHEY and CDR2 is SMNVEV (reference sequence). Between the trimmed V and J ends, which lost 6 bases and 1 base, there was a span of 9 bases. The CDR3 DNA follows: TGTGCCAGCAGCTCGGACAGGAACACTGAAGCTTTCTTT. Its protein product is CASSSDRNTEAFF.